This T cell receptor (beta chain) was retrieved from a study of blood T cell repertoires in COVID-19. Study summary: T cells, B-cell-depleted T cells, or PBMCs supplied cDNA or gDNA.

Profiled with immunoSEQ multiplex PCR; TCRdb holds only in-frame clones, not every one. The sample lists roughly 260,000 clones; about 91% were seen once. CDR1 LNHDA and CDR2 SQIVND come from the germline V gene (reference sequence). The CDR3 consists of 15 residues. V lost 6 bases and J lost 0; bases outside the gene matches: 8. The sequenced material came from peripheral blood. The V gene is TRBV19, the J gene TRBJ2-7, with TRBD1 identical over 7 bases. This TCR derives from a person under 30 with COVID-19, enrolled during active disease. This CDR3 reads CASSSQGMRSYEQYF. The CDR3 region has the DNA TGTGCCAGTAGCTCACAGGGGATGCGCTCCTACGAGCAGTACTTC.